This T cell receptor (beta chain) was recorded in a study of blood T cells in healthy people across ages. This clonotype appeared a few times. Alongside a J-beta primer mix, a sample-barcoded 5' primer served in a second PCR lasting about 7 to 12 cycles. MiXCR, run by TCRdb on the 5' RACE reads, gives a single entry per CDR3 protein. The sample lists about 940,000 distinct CDR3 sequences, around 49% occurring once. The CDR3 is 16 amino acids. The V and J ends lost 3 bases and 1 base, in that order; junction bases with no gene match: 10. Germline-derived CDR1 and CDR2 are DFQATT and SNEGSKA (reference sequence).

The sequenced sample was blood. This clonotype was obtained from a man younger than 40 in good health. J is TRBJ1-1 and V is TRBV20-1, with 8 bases that match TRBD1. The chain's CDR3 is CSARGQGAPPNTEAFF. The CDR3 nucleotides read TGCAGTGCTAGGGGGCAGGGGGCGCCACCGAACACTGAAGCTTTCTTT.